This T cell receptor beta chain stems from a study of OX40 agonist ivuxolimab in advanced cancers. Across the whole study: The patients got ivuxolimab, which is an agonistic anti-OX40 (CD134) antibody. Those treated in dose escalation had hepatocellular carcinoma, melanoma, renal cell cancer or head and neck cancer. Aged about 23 to 80 with a mean of about 60 years, they were 82.7% male. Prior anti-PD-1, anti-PD-L1 or anti-CTLA-4 therapy did not bar entry, and around 39% had some.

The protocol was immunoSEQ multiplex PCR, while the TCRdb copy is restricted to in-frame clones and leaves out a portion. The data contain about 55,000 clones, 88% of them singletons. The CDR3 totals 15 residues. Trimming removed 2 bases from V and 0 bases from J, with 8 bases in between. CDR1 SEHNR and CDR2 FQNEAQ come from the germline V gene (reference sequence). Sequencing was performed on CD4+ or CD8+ T cells sorted from blood, taken in a trial of the OX40 agonist ivuxolimab. The TCR originated in an adult with an advanced solid tumor such as melanoma, head and neck, liver or kidney cancer. V and J are TRBV7-9 and TRBJ1-3; no clear D gene. The CDR3 spells CASSLQPTSGNTIYF. The CDR3 nucleotides read TGTGCCAGCAGCTTACAGCCAACCTCTGGAAACACCATATATTTT.